The 2 T cell receptor beta chains presented below share a single source sample, sequenced in a study of cytomegalovirus exposure and HLA in healthy donors. Using immunoSEQ multiplex PCR, the repertoire was profiled, and TCRdb retains in-frame clones only, with some absent. The table shows 57,000 or so clones, with 90% to 96% occurring only once. The sequenced sample was PBMCs. These receptors were obtained from a man younger than 35 in good health and CMV-seronegative.

The J gene is TRBJ2-5, the V gene TRBV4-1, with 9 bases that match TRBD1. Germline-derived CDR1 and CDR2 are MGHRA and YSYEKL. J lost 5 bases, V lost 3 bases, and 7 bases had no gene match. The CDR3 has 15 amino acids. The CDR3 is CASSQSQGARETQYF. The CDR3 bases are TGCGCCAGCAGCCAGTCACAGGGGGCCCGGGAGACCCAGTACTTC.

The chain recombines TRBV7-8 with TRBJ2-3, with D possibly matching TRBD2 (6 bases). The germline gives CDR1 SGHVS, CDR2 FQNEAQ. The CDR3 has 16 residues. The germline V and J ends were trimmed by 0 bases and 5 bases, with 15 bases remaining between them. In DNA, the CDR3 is TGTGCCAGCAGCTTAGCCGACAGACCGGGAGTAGATACGCAGTATTTT. Translating gives CASSLADRPGVDTQYF.